Listed here are 8 T cell receptor beta chains from one sample, sequenced in a study of blood T cell repertoires in COVID-19. TCRdb's table, derived via immunoSEQ multiplex PCR, lists solely in-frame clones and lacks some. The table shows fewer than 85,000 clones, with around three quarters occurring only once. The specimen sequenced was peripheral blood. Every receptor here comes from a woman of 80 years or more with active or convalescent COVID-19.

The chain has TRBV24-1 and TRBJ2-3; D is uncertain. The CDR3 extends over 13 amino acids. Looked up from germline, CDR1 is KGHDR and CDR2 is SFDVKD. Trimming stripped 4 bases from V and 2 bases from J, with 6 bases between. CDR3 DNA: TGTGCCACCAGTGACCGACTCACAGATACGCAGTATTTT. Amino acids: CATSDRLTDTQYF.

This rearrangement joins TRBV6-5 to TRBJ1-2; D is undetermined. CDR1 MNHEY and CDR2 SVGAGI come from the germline V gene. CDR3 length equals 15 residues. The V gene lost 4 bases and the J gene lost 0 bases, with 12 bases spanning the gap. CDR3 sequence (DNA): TGTGCCAGCAGTTCGCACGGTAAAACTAACTATGGCTACACCTTC. It translates to CASSSHGKTNYGYTF.

This clone was seen only a few times. The chain uses TRBV9 and TRBJ2-1; 9 bases agree with TRBD2. The germline V gene encodes CDR1 SGDLS and CDR2 YYNGEE. V shed 0 bases and J 4 bases; nucleotides not matched to a gene: 2. The CDR3 length is 15 residues. In DNA, the CDR3 is TGTGCCAGCAGCGTAGAAACTAGCGGGTACAATGAGCAGTTCTTC. Translated, it gives CASSVETSGYNEQFF.

This clone has a handful of counts. The chain is built from TRBV4-1 and TRBJ1-4, with 7 bases fitting TRBD1. The CDR3 sequence is 15 residues long. V shed 6 bases, J shed 8 bases, and the junction held 12 bases outside the gene matches. CDR1 and CDR2 from the germline V gene are MGHRA and YSYEKL. The CDR3 DNA reads as TGCGCCAGCAGGAGCATCCGGGACAGTGGGGAAAAACTGTTTTTT. Encoded protein: CASRSIRDSGEKLFF.

The chain carries TRBV7-3 and TRBJ2-1; D call uncertain. The CDR3 is made up of 18 amino acids. V dropped 5 bases and J dropped 4 bases, with 24 bases sitting between them. Per the germline V gene, CDR1 is SGHTA and CDR2 is FQGTGA. The CDR3 nucleotides read TGTGCCAGCAGCCCTGCACCCCCCAGCGTATCGGGTTACAATGAGCAGTTCTTC. This encodes CASSPAPPSVSGYNEQFF.

V usage is TRBV6-1 and J usage is TRBJ2-4; D remains ambiguous. This CDR3 is built from 13 residues. Trimming cost V 1 base and J 8 bases, with 9 bases left between them. Germline assignment: CDR1 MNHNS and CDR2 SASEGT. This chain's CDR3 is CASSEGPGYIQYF. CDR3 DNA: TGTGCCAGCAGTGAAGGCCCCGGGTACATTCAGTACTTC.

J is TRBJ1-2 and V is TRBV30; no clear D gene. The CDR3 loop spans 14 amino acids. CDR1 and CDR2 from the germline V gene are GTSNPN and SVGIG (reference sequence). V dropped 1 base and J dropped 0 bases, with 9 bases sitting between them. CDR3 region: CAWSGGGANYGYTF. The CDR3 DNA sequence: TGTGCCTGGAGTGGAGGCGGAGCTAACTATGGCTACACCTTC.

This clone is labeled medium-sized. The rearrangement uses TRBV5-1 and TRBJ1-1; D is undetermined. This CDR3 has 13 residues. V lost 4 bases and J 1 base, leaving 8 bases between the germline ends. CDR1 SGHRS and CDR2 YFSETQ come from the germline V gene. The chain's CDR3 is CASSISGNTEAFF. CDR3 DNA sequence: TGCGCCAGCAGCATTTCGGGGAACACTGAAGCTTTCTTT.